The rows below give T cell receptor beta chains drawn from one sample of a study of blood T cell repertoires in COVID-19. Using immunoSEQ multiplex PCR, the repertoire was profiled, and TCRdb retains in-frame clones only, with some absent. The data hold roughly 350,000 clones, with around nine tenths observed a single time. The specimen was peripheral blood. The receptor set was obtained from a woman in her seventies with COVID-19, enrolled during active disease. The CDR3 runs from the conserved cysteine through the conserved F or W. The order of the fields is J gene, clone size, V gene, CDR3 protein. Part of the rows lack a size; the others show once, few, many or a class for expanded clones.

>TRBJ1-2|NA|TRBV21-1
CASSKGRGNYGYTF
>TRBJ1-1|NA|TRBV2
CASSRRGVTEAFF
>TRBJ1-1|NA|TRBV27
CASSPGRGNTEAFF
>TRBJ1-1|NA|TRBV6-1
CASSEGAGTANTEAFF
>TRBJ2-2|NA|TRBV19
CASNRVYPTGELFF
>TRBJ1-4|NA|TRBV27
CASSPGRTATNEKLFF
>TRBJ2-7|NA|TRBV19
CASGTGNAYEQYF
>TRBJ2-1|NA|TRBV19
CASSIQGEQFF
>TRBJ2-7|NA|TRBV6-5
CASMGSSSYEQYF
>TRBJ1-2|NA|TRBV11-2
CASSLVVGGATQGYTF
>TRBJ1-2|NA|TRBV11-2
CASSYRGRQDYGYTF
>TRBJ2-2|NA|TRBV5-1
CASSFGLATTGELFF
>TRBJ1-2|NA|TRBV27
CASSYRTEGYGYTF
>TRBJ2-7|NA|TRBV5-1
CASSLAGGTGSSYEQYF
>TRBJ1-6|NA|TRBV6-5
CASSYSPGVVSPLHF
>TRBJ1-1|NA|TRBV5-1
CASRQDTSMNTEAFF
>TRBJ2-1|NA|TRBV5-1
CASSLVAKTYNEQFF
>TRBJ1-1|NA|TRBV12-3/TRBV12-4
CASSGHIRAFF
>TRBJ1-4|NA|TRBV18
CASSPRQGGPPSEKLFF
>TRBJ1-1|once|TRBV6-1
CASSDRQTEAFF
>TRBJ2-3|NA|TRBV7-9
CASSPPVGGTDTQYF
>TRBJ1-2|NA|TRBV6-1
CASTEDWTGGFGYTF
>TRBJ1-1|NA|TRBV7-9
CASSPTQNTEAFF
>TRBJ1-2|NA|TRBV9
CASSSEGHYYGYTF